This T cell receptor beta chain was sequenced during a study of cytomegalovirus exposure and HLA in healthy donors. Broader study findings: In vitro data verified a few CMV-associated chains as specific for CMV antigens.

Germline CDR1 is MNHNS and CDR2 is SASEGT. The CDR3 is made up of 13 amino acids. Trimming pared 4 bases from V and 7 bases from J, leaving 11 bases between. Some clones are missing from TCRdb's copy, which holds only in-frame ones; the method was immunoSEQ multiplex PCR. Among about 78,000 clones listed, almost 97% were seen once. The donors belonged to the roughly 120-subject validation cohort, separate from the approximately 700-subject first cohort. As for this clone: No antigen is known for it.

The source of this sequence is a man between 18 and 29 years old in good health and CMV-seropositive. V and J are TRBV6-1 and TRBJ1-5; possibly TRBD1 for D (6 bases). Sequenced material: PBMCs. The CDR3 sequence is CASSGGLGQPQHF. The DNA for the CDR3 is TGTGCCAGCAGTGGGGGGCTAGGGCAGCCCCAGCATTTT.